The 21 T cell receptor beta chains in this list originate from one sample, sequenced in a study of OX40 agonist ivuxolimab in advanced cancers. Data came from immunoSEQ multiplex PCR; TCRdb stores just in-frame clones and leaves some out. The sample includes about 49,000 clones, roughly 94% seen only once; the top ten take 9.5% to 11%. The sample was CD4+ or CD8+ T cells sorted from blood, taken in a trial of the OX40 agonist ivuxolimab. These receptor sequences come from an adult with an advanced solid tumor such as melanoma, head and neck, liver or kidney cancer.

The genes are TRBV28 and TRBJ1-5; no firm D call. The CDR3 runs to 16 residues. Germline lookup yields CDR1 MDHEN and CDR2 SYDVKM. Trimming took 6 bases from V and 6 from J, leaving 21 bases between them. In DNA form, the CDR3 reads TGTGCCAGCAGGGACGGAGACGACCCCCTCGGTCAGCCCCAGCATTTT. Its protein is CASRDGDDPLGQPQHF.

This chain connects TRBV9 to TRBJ2-5; 7 nucleotides match TRBD1. This CDR3 spans 15 amino acids. V shed 0 bases and J 5 bases; nucleotides not matched to a gene: 7. Germline V gene lookup returns CDR1 SGDLS and CDR2 YYNGEE. The CDR3 region is CASSVGGAGGETQYF. The CDR3 DNA follows: TGTGCCAGCAGCGTAGGAGGCGCAGGGGGTGAGACCCAGTACTTC. Drawing the rest from reference TRBV9 and TRBJ2-5, the complete variable domain is DSGVTQTPKHLITATGQRVTLRCSPRSGDLSVYWYQQSLDQGLQFLIQYYNGEERAKGNILERFSAQQFPDLHSELNLSSLELGDSALYFCASSVGGAGGETQYFGPGTRLLVL.

V and J are TRBV7-6 and TRBJ2-6, with D maybe TRBD1 (5 bases). CDR1 and CDR2 (germline): SGHVS, FNYEAQ. V lost 4 bases, J lost 2 bases, and 24 bases lay in between. The CDR3 has 20 amino acids. CDR3 in DNA: TGTGCCAGCAGCTCCAGGGCGGCCGGTAGGGATCGTACTGGGGCCAACGTCCTGACTTTC. It translates to CASSSRAAGRDRTGANVLTF.

This chain joins TRBV6-5 and TRBJ2-7, with 8 nucleotides matching TRBD1. Losses at the gene ends were 0 bases for V and 6 bases for J; bases not matched to a gene: 7. Germline CDR1 and CDR2: MNHEY and SVGAGI. The CDR3 sequence is 15 residues long. CDR3 sequence: CASSYSRPGGSEQYF. The CDR3 nucleotides read TGTGCCAGCAGTTACTCGAGGCCAGGGGGCTCCGAGCAGTACTTC.

This chain joins TRBV14 and TRBJ1-2, with 11 bases aligning to TRBD1. J lost 4 bases, V lost 1 base, and 8 bases had no gene match. Per the germline V gene, CDR1 is SGHDN and CDR2 is FVKESK. The CDR3 loop spans 17 amino acids. CDR3 in amino acids: CASSQARTGGRGYGYTF. The CDR3 coding sequence is TGTGCCAGCAGCCAAGCCAGGACAGGGGGCAGGGGCTATGGCTACACCTTC.

The sample holds one count of this clone. The chain recombines TRBV6-5 with TRBJ2-1; 7 bases are shared with TRBD2. V shed 7 bases, J shed 3 bases, and the junction held 9 bases outside the gene matches. The CDR3 is 15 amino acids. Germline CDR1 reads MNHEY; CDR2 reads SVGAGI. This chain's CDR3 is CASKREDTYYNEQFF. The DNA for the CDR3 is TGTGCCAGCAAACGGGAGGACACCTACTACAATGAGCAGTTCTTC.

The V call is TRBV28, the J call TRBJ2-7; D ambiguous. Per the germline V gene, CDR1 is MDHEN and CDR2 is SYDVKM. This CDR3 comprises 13 residues. V lost 6 bases and J lost 1, with 10 bases in between. This chain's CDR3 is CASRASGSYEQYF. Written as DNA, the CDR3 is TGTGCCAGCAGGGCATCCGGATCCTACGAGCAGTACTTC.

The sample holds one count of this clone. The chain recombines TRBV28 with TRBJ1-5; possible D gene TRBD1, 5 bases. CDR3 length: 15 amino acids. Trimming removed 1 base from V and 4 bases from J, with 11 bases in between. Germline assignment: CDR1 MDHEN and CDR2 SYDVKM. CDR3 residues: CASSLLGTANQPQHF. The CDR3 nucleotides read TGTGCCAGCAGTTTATTGGGGACCGCTAATCAGCCCCAGCATTTT.

The chain recombines TRBV2 with TRBJ1-1; no clear D gene. V was clipped by 2 bases and J by 1 base, with 5 bases between them. The CDR3 is made up of 13 amino acids. Per germline, CDR1 SNHLY and CDR2 FYNNEI. CDR3 amino acids: CASSEWQNTEAFF. The CDR3 nucleotides are TGTGCCAGCAGTGAATGGCAGAACACTGAAGCTTTCTTT. The full variable domain, in which reference TRBV2 and TRBJ1-1 provide the parts outside the CDR3, is EPEVTQTPSHQVTQMGQEVILRCVPISNHLYFYWYRQILGQKVEFLVSFYNNEISEKSEIFDDQFSVERPDGSNFTLKIRSTKLEDSAMYFCASSEWQNTEAFFGQGTRLTVV.

CDR3 residues: CATSGTSGPMTYEQYF. The CDR3 coding sequence is TGTGCCACATCCGGGACTAGCGGTCCCATGACCTACGAGCAGTACTTC. The gene calls are TRBV19 and TRBJ2-7, with 11 bases fitting TRBD2. Per germline, CDR1 LNHDA and CDR2 SQIVND (reference sequence). The CDR3 runs 16 residues. The ends lost 10 bases at V and 2 bases at J; junction bases unmatched: 13.

About this clone itself: Other nucleotide sequences from this sample produce the same CDR3. V and J are TRBV27 and TRBJ2-7; 11 bases agree with TRBD1. Trimming took 5 bases from V and 5 from J; bases not matched to a gene: 5. Germline CDR1 is MNHEY and CDR2 is SMNVEV (reference sequence). The CDR3 is 14 amino acids. The DNA for the CDR3 is TGTGCCAGCAGTCCCGGGACAGGGGGACACGAGCAGTACTTC. This translates into CASSPGTGGHEQYF.

The chain links TRBV19 to TRBJ1-5, with 8 bases lining up with TRBD1. In germline, CDR1 is LNHDA, CDR2 SQIVND (reference sequence). V was pared by 2 bases and J by 0 bases, with 6 bases of the junction left unmatched. There are 17 residues in the CDR3. For the CDR3, the DNA is TGTGCCAGTAGTATAACCGGACAGGGCCTTAGCAATCAGCCCCAGCATTTT. As protein: CASSITGQGLSNQPQHF.

The chain recombines TRBV5-6 with TRBJ1-1; D perhaps matches TRBD1 (5 bases). The CDR3 sequence is 13 residues long. Germline V gives CDR1 SGHDT, CDR2 YYEEEE. V was shortened by 0 bases and J by 7 bases, with 10 bases between the two germline ends. The CDR3 is CASSLGQRVEAFF. CDR3 sequence (DNA): TGTGCCAGCAGCTTGGGACAGAGAGTTGAAGCTTTCTTT.

In this sample, this clone turned up once. The gene calls are TRBV10-3 and TRBJ1-4; D might be TRBD1 (5 bases). Germline V lookup: CDR1 ENHRY, CDR2 SYGVKD. CDR3 length equals 14 residues. V lost 8 bases and J lost 8, with 18 bases in between. As DNA, the CDR3 is TGTGCCATCGGGGTTCAGGGTTACGGCGAAAAACTGTTTTTT. Translated, it gives CAIGVQGYGEKLFF.

The rearrangement joins TRBV7-3 to TRBJ2-7; D is uncertain. Deletions cut 5 bases from V and 9 bases from J, with 26 bases between. Germline V gene sequence: CDR1 SGHTA, CDR2 FQGTGA. The CDR3 runs 16 residues. The CDR3 is CASSGVGKNYEQWQYF. DNA for the CDR3: TGTGCCAGCAGCGGGGTAGGGAAGAATTACGAGCAGTGGCAGTACTTC.

The rearrangement links TRBV28 to TRBJ1-2; 11 bases agree with TRBD1. Germline V gives CDR1 MDHEN, CDR2 SYDVKM. J gave up 6 bases and V 4 bases, and 13 bases lay outside the gene matches. The CDR3 spans 17 residues. In DNA, the CDR3 is TGTGCCAGCAGTTCTCTAAGGGGGACAGGGGGTTCGGATGGCTACACCTTC. Protein sequence: CASSSLRGTGGSDGYTF.

V gene TRBV9 combines with J gene TRBJ2-3, with D possibly being TRBD2 (6 bases). The V gene's germline CDR1 is SGDLS and CDR2 YYNGEE. V lost 0 bases and J 0 bases, leaving 17 bases between the germline ends. The CDR3 is 18 residues long. The CDR3 protein is CASSVGSREIFSTDTQYF. The CDR3 DNA follows: TGTGCCAGCAGCGTAGGTTCACGGGAGATATTCAGCACAGATACGCAGTATTTT.

This sequence joins TRBV7-2 and TRBJ2-3; 12 bases fit TRBD2. J gave up 6 bases and V 7 bases, and 5 bases lay outside the gene matches. The length of the CDR3 is 14 residues. Germline V gene data show CDR1 as SGHTA and CDR2 as FQGNSA. CDR3 in amino acids: CASTRLAGVDTQYF. In nucleotides, the CDR3 is TGTGCCAGCACCCGACTAGCGGGAGTGGATACGCAGTATTTT. The whole variable domain, filled in from reference TRBV7-2 and TRBJ2-3, reads GAGVSQSPSNKVTEKGKDVELRCDPISGHTALYWYRQSLGQGLEFLIYFQGNSAPDKSGLPSDRFSAERTGGSVSTLTIQRTQQEDSAVYLCASTRLAGVDTQYFGPGTRLTVL.

This chain uses TRBV2 with TRBJ2-2; 7 nucleotides match TRBD1. This CDR3 has 14 residues. V lost 6 bases and J lost 7; bases outside the gene matches: 8. CDR1 is SNHLY, CDR2 FYNNEI, per germline. The CDR3 DNA reads as TGTGCCAGCAGACCGGGACAGTTAGGCGGGGAGCTGTTTTTT. It is translated as CASRPGQLGGELFF.

The chain uses TRBV29-1 and TRBJ2-7, with 10 bases lining up with TRBD2. With 6 bases clipped from V and 2 bases from J, the junction kept 4 bases outside the gene matches. CDR3 length: 13 amino acids. The germline V gene has CDR1 SQVTM and CDR2 ANQGSEA. The CDR3 reads CSVVSGRAYEQYF. In DNA form, the CDR3 reads TGCAGCGTAGTCAGCGGGAGGGCCTACGAGCAGTACTTC.

This chain connects TRBV7-9 to TRBJ2-1; D possibly corresponds to TRBD1 (6 bases). Germline values: CDR1 SEHNR, CDR2 FQNEAQ (reference sequence). The V end lost 0 bases, the J end lost 7 bases, and 16 bases lay between the germline ends. The CDR3 length is 16 residues. The CDR3 coding sequence is TGTGCCAGCAGCTTAGCGGGGGCGGTCCCTGGGAATGAGCAGTTCTTC. Encoded protein: CASSLAGAVPGNEQFF.